This T cell receptor (beta chain) was recorded in a study of neurological immune-mediated disorders. This clonotype showed up many times. There are 13 residues in the CDR3. J was trimmed by 8 bases and V by 2 bases; bases with no gene match: 5. CDR1 is SGHRS and CDR2 is YFSETQ in the germline V gene. TCRdb ran MiXCR on the 5' RACE reads and lists one entry per CDR3 protein. The sample carries tens of thousands of distinct CDR3 sequences, around 3.3% recorded once. The chain couples TRBV5-1 to TRBJ1-1; 8 nucleotides align to TRBD1. The clonotype originates from a man aged 35 to 55 with multiple sclerosis. Sequencing was performed on PBMCs. The CDR3 coding sequence is TGCGCCAGCAGCTTTACTCGGACAGGGGAAGCTTTCTTT. It translates to CASSFTRTGEAFF.